These 10 T cell receptor beta chains came from one sample sequenced in a study of T cell changes during pregnancy in multiple sclerosis. Profiling relied on immunoSEQ multiplex PCR, and the TCRdb table lists in-frame clones only, not all of them. Counted here are tens of thousands of clones, around 90% occurring once; the ten biggest clones make up 1.5% to 2%. The input for sequencing was peripheral blood, taken in the first trimester of pregnancy. These receptors were taken from a female donor in good health, enrolled as a control in a pregnancy study.

The gene calls are TRBV5-5 and TRBJ1-2, with D uncertain. Germline V gene sequence: CDR1 SGHKS, CDR2 YYEKEE (reference sequence). V lost 9 bases and J 5 bases, leaving 26 bases between the germline ends. CDR3 length: 16 amino acids. The CDR3 spells CATEAREGSLSYGYTF. The DNA of the CDR3 is TGTGCCACCGAAGCGAGAGAGGGATCTCTATCTTATGGCTACACCTTC.

This clone was found a few times. V is TRBV5-1 and J is TRBJ1-2; TRBD1 aligns across 7 bases. V shed 2 bases and J 8 bases; nucleotides not matched to a gene: 3. Germline lookup yields CDR1 SGHRS and CDR2 YFSETQ. There are 12 residues in the CDR3. CDR3 loop: CASSLQGQGYTF. The DNA for the CDR3 is TGCGCCAGCAGCTTACAGGGGCAAGGCTACACCTTC.

The V call is TRBV28, the J call TRBJ1-2; 9 positions agree with TRBD1. The trim removed 7 bases at V and 2 bases at J, leaving 11 bases unmatched. The CDR3 loop spans 16 amino acids. Germline CDR1 is MDHEN and CDR2 is SYDVKM. This chain's CDR3 is CASTLLPGQGNYGYTF. CDR3 sequence (DNA): TGTGCCAGCACCCTCCTTCCGGGACAGGGAAACTATGGCTACACCTTC.

The chain employs TRBV27 and TRBJ2-1; 9 nucleotides agree with TRBD2. V shed 0 bases, J shed 7 bases, and the junction held 4 bases outside the gene matches. The CDR3 covers 15 residues. Germline assignment: CDR1 MNHEY and CDR2 SMNVEV (reference sequence). The CDR3 reads CASSLSFSGRNEQFF. In DNA form, the CDR3 reads TGTGCCAGCAGTTTATCTTTTAGCGGGAGAAATGAGCAGTTCTTC.

V is TRBV27 and J is TRBJ2-1; 11 nucleotides agree with TRBD2. Per the germline V gene, CDR1 is MNHEY and CDR2 is SMNVEV (reference sequence). This CDR3 region has 15 residues. J lost 6 bases, V lost 3 bases, and 4 bases had no gene match. The CDR3 sequence is CASSFLSGGANEQFF. The CDR3, as DNA: TGTGCCAGCAGTTTCCTTAGCGGGGGGGCCAATGAGCAGTTCTTC.

The rearrangement joins TRBV5-1 to TRBJ1-2, with D maybe TRBD1 (5 bases). V gave up 0 bases and J gave up 5 bases, with 11 bases separating them. Germline values: CDR1 SGHRS, CDR2 YFSETQ. The CDR3 loop spans 14 amino acids. CDR3 nucleotide sequence: TGCGCCAGCAGCTTGGAACAGGTGGCGTATGGCTACACCTTC. It yields the protein CASSLEQVAYGYTF.

The V gene is TRBV27, the J gene TRBJ2-5, with D possibly being TRBD2 (5 bases). The ends were cut back, 5 bases at V and 4 bases at J, with 11 bases in the middle. This CDR3 has 13 residues. Germline V gives CDR1 MNHEY, CDR2 SMNVEV (reference sequence). The CDR3 DNA reads as TGTGCCAGCAGTCGGACTCGGGGAGAGACCCAGTACTTC. The encoded protein is CASSRTRGETQYF.

This chain joins TRBV2 and TRBJ1-1; weak D call: TRBD1 (5 bases). The V end lost 7 bases, the J end lost 0 bases, and 9 bases lay between the germline ends. Germline V gene data show CDR1 as SNHLY and CDR2 as FYNNEI. This CDR3 is 13 amino acids long. The CDR3 sequence: CASKGLMNTEAFF. The CDR3 nucleotides are TGTGCCAGCAAGGGACTTATGAACACTGAAGCTTTCTTT.

The rearrangement joins TRBV5-1 to TRBJ2-5, with a possible D match to TRBD1 (6 bases). V was cut by 0 bases and J by 1 base, with 7 bases left in between. CDR1 and CDR2 from the germline V gene are SGHRS and YFSETQ. CDR3 length: 14 residues. The CDR3 DNA is TGCGCCAGCAGCTTGGGAGGGGGCCAAGAGACCCAGTACTTC. The encoded protein is CASSLGGGQETQYF.

This clone was observed a single time. This chain uses TRBV15 with TRBJ2-6; no definite D call. The germline V gene has CDR1 LNHNV and CDR2 YYDKDF (reference sequence). V was clipped by 4 bases and J by 4 bases, with 8 bases between them. The CDR3 spans 14 residues. CDR3 sequence reads: CATSKPRGANVLTF. The DNA for the CDR3 is TGTGCCACCAGCAAACCGAGGGGGGCCAACGTCCTGACTTTC.